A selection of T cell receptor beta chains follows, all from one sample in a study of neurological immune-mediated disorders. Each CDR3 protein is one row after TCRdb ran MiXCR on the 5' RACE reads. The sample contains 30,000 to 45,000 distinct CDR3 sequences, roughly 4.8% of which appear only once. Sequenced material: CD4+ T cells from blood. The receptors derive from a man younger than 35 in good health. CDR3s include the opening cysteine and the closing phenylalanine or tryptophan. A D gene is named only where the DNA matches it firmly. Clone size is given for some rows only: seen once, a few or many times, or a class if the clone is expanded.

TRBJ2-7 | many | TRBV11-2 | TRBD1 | TGTGCCAGCAGCTTAGAGGCCCCCGATGAGCTACAGGGGTACGAGCAGTACTTC | CASSLEAPDELQGYEQYF
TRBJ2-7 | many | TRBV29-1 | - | TGCAGCGTTCAGAGTGTCGCCACGGGGTCCGAGCAGTACTTC | CSVQSVATGSEQYF
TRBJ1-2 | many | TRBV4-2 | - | TGTGCCAGCAGCCCGGGACCGCCTAACCTTGACTTC | CASSPGPPNLDF
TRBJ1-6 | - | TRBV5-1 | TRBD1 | TGTGCCAGCAGCCCGGAGACAGGGCAGAATTCACCCCTCCACTTT | CASSPETGQNSPLHF
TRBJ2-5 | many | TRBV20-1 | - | TGCAGTGCTAGACCAAGACAGAGTCAAGAGACCCAGTACTTC | CSARPRQSQETQYF
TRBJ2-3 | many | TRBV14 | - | TGTGCCAGCAGCCAAGAATTGGGAGATACGCAGTATTTT | CASSQELGDTQYF
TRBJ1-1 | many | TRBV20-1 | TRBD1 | TGCAGTGCTGGACATACAGGGGCGAACACTGAAGCTTTCTTT | CSAGHTGANTEAFF
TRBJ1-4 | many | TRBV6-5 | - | TGTGCCAGCAGTTACACGGGGCCCAATGAAAAACTGTTTTTT | CASSYTGPNEKLFF
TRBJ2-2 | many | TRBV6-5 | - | TGTGCCAGCAGTTACGGGGCAGAGGCCGGGGAGCTGTTTTTT | CASSYGAEAGELFF
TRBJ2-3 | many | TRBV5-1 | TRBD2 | TGCGCCAGCGCCTCCGGCGTGCGGGGGAGCACAGATACGCAGTATTTT | CASASGVRGSTDTQYF
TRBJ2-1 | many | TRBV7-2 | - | TGTGCCAGCAGCCCCTATCTCGGCAATGAGCAGTTCTTC | CASSPYLGNEQFF
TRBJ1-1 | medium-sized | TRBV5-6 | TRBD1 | TGTGCCAGCAGCTCTTCCCGGGACAGCTATATGAACACTGAAGCTTTCTTT | CASSSSRDSYMNTEAFF
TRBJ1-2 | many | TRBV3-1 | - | TGTGCCAGCAGCCAAGGGGCCGGGGACGGCTACACCTTC | CASSQGAGDGYTF
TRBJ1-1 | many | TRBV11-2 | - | TGTGCCAGAAATTACCGTCCTAACCGGGCCCCTTTT | CARNYRPNRAPF
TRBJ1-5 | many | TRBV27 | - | TGTGCCAGCAGCCCCACAGGAGGTTGGAATCAGCCCCAGCATTTT | CASSPTGGWNQPQHF
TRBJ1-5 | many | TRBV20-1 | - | TGCAGTGTCACCGGGGCCAATAGCAATCAGCCCCAGCATTTT | CSVTGANSNQPQHF
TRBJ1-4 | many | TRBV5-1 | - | TGCGCCAGCAGCTTGGTTGGGGCTTATAATGAAAAACTGTTTTTT | CASSLVGAYNEKLFF
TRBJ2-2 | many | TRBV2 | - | TGTGCCAGCAGTGAACAAATCACCGGGGAGCTGTTTTTT | CASSEQITGELFF
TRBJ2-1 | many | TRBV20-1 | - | TGCAGTGCTAGACCTCGGGGTAATGAGCAGTTCTTC | CSARPRGNEQFF
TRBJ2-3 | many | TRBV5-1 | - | TGCGCCAGCAGCTTTGACTTAAGGGGAGATACGCAGTATTTT | CASSFDLRGDTQYF
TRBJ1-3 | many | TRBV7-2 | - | TGTGCCAGCAGCTCTCCGGACATCAGAGGAAACACCATATATTTT | CASSSPDIRGNTIYF
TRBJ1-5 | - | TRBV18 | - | TGTGCCAGCTCACCAGAGGTGGCTCAGCCCCAGCATTTT | CASSPEVAQPQHF
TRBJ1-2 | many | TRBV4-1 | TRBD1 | TGCGCCAGCAGCCAAGATACCAGGGGGAGAAACTATGGCTACACCTTC | CASSQDTRGRNYGYTF
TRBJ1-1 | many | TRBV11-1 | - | TGTGCCGACCAGGCTCTCGGGAGCACTGAAGCTTTCTTT | CADQALGSTEAFF
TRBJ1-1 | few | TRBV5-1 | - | TGCGCCAGCAGCTTTAGCGCGGAGAACGAAATGAACACTGAAGCTTTCTTT | CASSFSAENEMNTEAFF
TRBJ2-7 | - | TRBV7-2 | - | TGTGCCAGCAGCTTGGATGACGGGTCCTACGAGCAGTACTTC | CASSLDDGSYEQYF
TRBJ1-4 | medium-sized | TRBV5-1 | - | TGCGCCAGCAGCTCAGGTTGGGGACCGAATGAAAAACTGTTTTTT | CASSSGWGPNEKLFF
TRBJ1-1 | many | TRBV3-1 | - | TGTGCCAGCAGGCAAGGAGCAGGGAACACTGAAGCTTTCTTT | CASRQGAGNTEAFF
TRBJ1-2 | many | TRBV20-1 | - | TGCAGTGCTCCCCGGGAGGGGACATCTAACTATGGCTACACCTTC | CSAPREGTSNYGYTF
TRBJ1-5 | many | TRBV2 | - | TGTGCCAGCAGTGAAAGCAATCAGCCCCAGCATTTT | CASSESNQPQHF
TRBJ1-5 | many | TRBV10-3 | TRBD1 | TGTGCCATCAGTGAGTCTGCGGGACAGAGCAATCAGCCCCAGCATTTT | CAISESAGQSNQPQHF
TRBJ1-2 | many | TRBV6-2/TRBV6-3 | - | TGTGCCAGCAGCCGAGAGCGGAACTATGGCTACACCTTC | CASSRERNYGYTF
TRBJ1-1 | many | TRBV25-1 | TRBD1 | TGTGCCAGCAGTGCCGGACAGGCCTTGAACACTGAAGCTTTCTTT | CASSAGQALNTEAFF
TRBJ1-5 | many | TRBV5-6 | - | TGTGCCAGCAGCTTGTCGGATCAGCCCCAGCATTTT | CASSLSDQPQHF
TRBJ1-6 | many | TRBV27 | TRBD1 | TGTGCCAGCAGTTTATCCGACAGGGCTAATTCACCCCTCCACTTT | CASSLSDRANSPLHF
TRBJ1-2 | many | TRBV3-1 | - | TGTGCCAGCAGCCGCGAGGCCACGGCCTATGGCTACACCTTC | CASSREATAYGYTF
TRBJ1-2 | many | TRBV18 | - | TGTGCCAGCTCACTGGACATTACGGGAAACAATGGCTACACCTTC | CASSLDITGNNGYTF
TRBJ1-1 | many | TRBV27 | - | TGTGCCAGCAGTTTACAGGGTATCGGAGGGACTGAAGCTTTCTTT | CASSLQGIGGTEAFF
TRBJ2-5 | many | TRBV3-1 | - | TGTGCCAGCAGCCAAGAGACTAGGTCGGAGACCCAGTACTTC | CASSQETRSETQYF
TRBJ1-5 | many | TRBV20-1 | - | TGCAGTGCTAGAGATATTGGGGGGGACCAGCCCCAGCATTTT | CSARDIGGDQPQHF
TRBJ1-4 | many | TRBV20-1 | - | TGCAGTGCTAGAGCGGGGCACGTAGAGGGAAAACTGTTTTTT | CSARAGHVEGKLFF
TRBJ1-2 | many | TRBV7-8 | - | TGTGCCAGCGGAGCAGGGAGGATGGGCTATGGCTACACCTTC | CASGAGRMGYGYTF
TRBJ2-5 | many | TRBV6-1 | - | TGTGCCAGCAGTGGAGGGCCGACCGGAGAGACCCAGTACTTC | CASSGGPTGETQYF
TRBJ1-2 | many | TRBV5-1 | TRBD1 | TGCGCCAGCAGCTGGAATCCGGGACAGGTCGATAACTATGGCTACACCTTC | CASSWNPGQVDNYGYTF
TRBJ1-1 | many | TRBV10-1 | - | TGCGCCAGCAGTGACTACATGCTGGGGGACACTGAAGCTTTCTTT | CASSDYMLGDTEAFF
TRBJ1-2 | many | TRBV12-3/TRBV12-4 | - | TGTGCCAGCGGTTCTGGGGGGTACTATGGCTACACCTTC | CASGSGGYYGYTF
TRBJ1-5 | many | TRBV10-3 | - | TGTGCCATCAGTTCACAGGGTAGCAATCAGCCCCAGCATTTT | CAISSQGSNQPQHF